These 26 T cell receptor beta chains came from one sample sequenced in a study of T cell changes during pregnancy in multiple sclerosis (dated by TCRdb to about 2019). The library was produced with the immunoSEQ multiplex PCR assay. The immuneACCESS repertoire file appears here via TCRdb, limited to in-frame rearrangements. These files lack a portion of the clones; in checked studies, under half of the deficit traces to unresolved V genes, and the cause of the others is not known. The sample data list about 22,000 clones, and approximately 87% of these were observed just once. The ten largest clones take up approximately 7.6% of the sample. The sample was CD8+ T cells from peripheral blood mononuclear cells, taken before pregnancy. Source of these receptors: a female donor with multiple sclerosis, enrolled in a pregnancy study.

The CDR3 protein is CASSLGTGAGELFF. CDR3 coding DNA: TGCGCCAGCAGCCTCGGGACAGGGGCCGGGGAGCTGTTTTTT. V gene TRBV5-1 combines with J gene TRBJ2-2; 10 bases map to TRBD1. Losses at the gene ends were 4 bases for V and 6 bases for J; bases not matched to a gene: 3. The CDR3 has 14 residues. The germline CDR1 and CDR2 sequences are SGHRS and YFSETQ.

This clone has just one count. The V gene is TRBV11-2, the J gene TRBJ1-1; the D is unclear. CDR1 and CDR2 from the germline V gene are SGHAT and FQNNGV. The CDR3 has 14 amino acids. V gave up 3 bases and J gave up 1 base, with 9 bases separating them. CDR3 sequence (DNA): TGTGCCAGCAGCTTTCGGGAGGGGAACACTGAAGCTTTCTTT. Translating gives CASSFREGNTEAFF.

The rearrangement uses TRBV7-6 and TRBJ2-2; the match to TRBD2 covers 13 bases. This CDR3 region has 18 residues. V trimming: 2 bases; J trimming: 5 bases; junction bases outside the gene matches: 8. Germline CDR1 is SGHVS and CDR2 is FNYEAQ. The CDR3: CASSLSRTSGSITGELFF. The DNA of the CDR3 is TGTGCCAGCAGCTTATCCCGGACTAGCGGGAGTATAACCGGGGAGCTGTTTTTT.

The CDR3 reads CAISEEGRLTGELFF. CDR3 DNA: TGTGCCATCAGTGAGGAGGGGAGGCTCACCGGGGAGCTGTTTTTT. The V gene is TRBV10-3, the J gene TRBJ2-2, with D perhaps matching TRBD2 (6 bases). Germline CDR1 reads ENHRY; CDR2 reads SYGVKD. There are 15 residues in the CDR3. V was cut by 2 bases and J by 4 bases, with 11 bases left in between.

The chain joins TRBV7-6 to TRBJ2-7, with a possible D match to TRBD2 (6 bases). V lost 0 bases to trimming and J lost 0 bases, with 12 bases between them. Germline V gene sequence: CDR1 SGHVS, CDR2 FNYEAQ. This CDR3 has 16 amino acids. The CDR3 is CASSLAQAGSSYEQYF. The CDR3 region has the DNA TGTGCCAGCAGCTTAGCCCAGGCGGGATCCTCCTACGAGCAGTACTTC.

The chain recombines TRBV30 with TRBJ2-5, with D perhaps TRBD1 (5 bases). CDR3 length: 12 residues. V gave up 5 bases and J gave up 5 bases, with 12 bases separating them. In germline, CDR1 is GTSNPN, CDR2 SVGIG (reference sequence). This CDR3 is CAWLGRWETQYF. As DNA, the CDR3 is TGTGCCTGGCTGGGGCGCTGGGAGACCCAGTACTTC.

This clone was recorded once. This chain uses TRBV5-1 with TRBJ2-7; 14 nucleotides line up with TRBD2. V was clipped by 4 bases and J by 3 bases; unmatched bases: 3. Germline V gene data show CDR1 as SGHRS and CDR2 as YFSETQ. The CDR3 length is 15 residues. The CDR3 spells CASSHGTSGSYEQYF. In nucleotides, the CDR3 is TGCGCCAGCAGCCATGGGACTAGCGGGAGCTACGAGCAGTACTTC.

The rearrangement uses TRBV5-1 and TRBJ2-1, with 10 bases identical to TRBD2. CDR1 and CDR2 (germline): SGHRS, YFSETQ. The CDR3 covers 16 residues. V gave up 5 bases and J gave up 1 base; unmatched junction bases: 6. This chain's CDR3 is CASRETSGWSYNEQFF. DNA for the CDR3: TGCGCCAGCAGGGAGACTAGCGGGTGGTCCTACAATGAGCAGTTCTTC.

This chain uses TRBV30 with TRBJ1-6, with D possibly matching TRBD1 (5 bases). Germline V gives CDR1 GTSNPN, CDR2 SVGIG (reference sequence). The CDR3 has 14 residues. The germline V and J ends were trimmed by 4 bases and 9 bases, with 16 bases remaining between them. CDR3 sequence (DNA): TGTGCCTGGACCACAGGATATTTCGGTTCACCCCTCCACTTT. This encodes CAWTTGYFGSPLHF.

As DNA, the CDR3 is TGTGCCAGCAGCCCCGGGACAGGGGAGAGAGCTTTCTTT. Translation: CASSPGTGERAFF. This chain uses TRBV9 with TRBJ1-1, with 10 bases aligning to TRBD1. V trimming: 4 bases; J trimming: 10 bases; junction bases outside the gene matches: 7. Germline V CDR1 and CDR2: SGDLS, YYNGEE. The CDR3 is made up of 13 amino acids.

Notes on this clone: This sample includes further DNA sequences coding for the same CDR3. The V call is TRBV29-1, the J call TRBJ2-1, with TRBD1 identical over 7 bases. Germline-derived CDR1 and CDR2 are SQVTM and ANQGSEA. V shed 1 base and J 7 bases; nucleotides not matched to a gene: 7. The CDR3 is 14 amino acids. The CDR3 DNA is TGCAGCGTTGAAGGACAGGGCGACGGGAATGAGCAGTTCTTC. Translating it yields CSVEGQGDGNEQFF.

The V gene is TRBV29-1, the J gene TRBJ2-7; D remains unclear. Trimming took 7 bases from V and 1 from J, leaving 8 bases between them. CDR3 length: 11 residues. CDR1 and CDR2 (germline): SQVTM, ANQGSEA. The CDR3 DNA reads as TGCAGCGCACGGTCGTCCTACGAGCAGTACTTC. Translating gives CSARSSYEQYF.

The chain has TRBV6-4 and TRBJ2-1; 11 bases match TRBD2. With 4 bases clipped from V and 5 bases from J, the junction kept 4 bases outside the gene matches. The CDR3 consists of 15 residues. Per germline, CDR1 MRHNA and CDR2 SNTAGT. The CDR3 here is CASSVGLAENNEQFF. As DNA, the CDR3 is TGTGCCAGCAGTGTGGGACTAGCGGAAAACAATGAGCAGTTCTTC.

The chain couples TRBV4-3 to TRBJ2-7; 14 bases fit TRBD2. The ends lost 2 bases at V and 2 bases at J; junction bases unmatched: 14. The CDR3 covers 20 residues. Germline values: CDR1 LGHNA, CDR2 YSLEER. The chain's CDR3 is CASSQRFWTSGRYFTYEQYF. The CDR3 nucleotides are TGCGCCAGCAGCCAACGTTTCTGGACTAGCGGGAGGTACTTTACCTACGAGCAGTACTTC.

The chain is built from TRBV5-6 and TRBJ2-1; TRBD2 might be the D (6 bases). V was shortened by 0 bases and J by 7 bases, with 14 bases between the two germline ends. Germline V gene data show CDR1 as SGHDT and CDR2 as YYEEEE. This CDR3 is built from 15 residues. CDR3 protein: CASSLALASWNEQFF. In DNA form, the CDR3 reads TGTGCCAGCAGCTTGGCGCTAGCGTCTTGGAATGAGCAGTTCTTC.

J is TRBJ1-2 and V is TRBV18; D possibly corresponds to TRBD1 (5 bases). Germline loops: CDR1 KGHSH, CDR2 LQKENI. The V end lost 0 bases, the J end lost 6 bases, and 14 bases lay between the germline ends. The CDR3 is 15 amino acids. The DNA of the CDR3 is TGTGCCAGCTCACCACCGTTAGGGGTGCGAGATGGCTACACCTTC. This translates into CASSPPLGVRDGYTF.

The chain combines TRBV5-6 with TRBJ2-5, with a tentative D call TRBD1 (5 bases). This CDR3 has 14 amino acids. V was cut by 5 bases and J by 3 bases, with 14 bases left in between. Germline values: CDR1 SGHDT, CDR2 YYEEEE. The CDR3 region has the DNA TGTGCCAGCAGGAGCCAGGGCCCCAAAGAGACCCAGTACTTC. Protein product: CASRSQGPKETQYF.

The rearrangement uses TRBV6-5 and TRBJ2-1; unclear D gene. The CDR3 runs 15 residues. Deletions cut 2 bases from V and 0 bases from J, with 8 bases between. CDR1 MNHEY and CDR2 SVGAGI come from the germline V gene. The CDR3 reads CASSYGLGSYNEQFF. The DNA of the CDR3 is TGTGCCAGCAGTTACGGTCTAGGCTCCTACAATGAGCAGTTCTTC.

The rearrangement joins TRBV27 to TRBJ1-1; 7 bases map to TRBD1. The CDR3 runs to 14 residues. V shed 6 bases and J 2 bases; nucleotides not matched to a gene: 6. Germline CDR1 reads MNHEY; CDR2 reads SMNVEV (reference sequence). CDR3 amino acids: CASRLHRGNTEAFF. CDR3 nucleotides: TGTGCCAGCAGGCTCCACAGGGGTAACACTGAAGCTTTCTTT.

The chain has TRBV7-9 and TRBJ1-2; D ambiguous. Deletions cut 1 base from V and 6 bases from J, with 12 bases between. The length of the CDR3 is 14 residues. Germline V gives CDR1 SEHNR, CDR2 FQNEAQ (reference sequence). This CDR3 reads CASSLDPGMNGYTF. The CDR3 coding sequence is TGTGCCAGCAGCTTAGATCCGGGTATGAATGGCTACACCTTC.

V usage is TRBV30 and J usage is TRBJ1-2; 8 bases match TRBD1. The CDR3 sequence is 13 residues long. CDR1 GTSNPN and CDR2 SVGIG come from the germline V gene (reference sequence). The J segment lost 2 bases and the V segment lost 5 bases, leaving 4 bases of the junction unmatched. Here the CDR3 DNA reads TGTGCCTGGGGTACAGGGGGGAACTATGGCTACACCTTC. Translating gives CAWGTGGNYGYTF.

The CDR3 reads CASSFLPLGDTEAFF. CDR3 in DNA: TGTGCCAGCAGCTTCCTGCCCTTAGGGGACACTGAAGCTTTCTTT. The chain joins TRBV7-2 to TRBJ1-1; the D gene is possibly TRBD1 (5 bases). This CDR3 region has 15 residues. V lost 3 bases and J lost 3, with 14 bases in between. Germline V gene sequence: CDR1 SGHTA, CDR2 FQGNSA. The full variable domain, completed using reference TRBV7-2 and TRBJ1-1, is GAGVSQSPSNKVTEKGKDVELRCDPISGHTALYWYRQSLGQGLEFLIYFQGNSAPDKSGLPSDRFSAERTGGSVSTLTIQRTQQEDSAVYLCASSFLPLGDTEAFFGQGTRLTVV.

V is TRBV5-6 and J is TRBJ2-7, with D perhaps matching TRBD1 (6 bases). The CDR3 is 17 amino acids. Germline assignment: CDR1 SGHDT and CDR2 YYEEEE. V lost 1 base, J lost 2 bases, and 19 bases lay in between. The CDR3 here is CASSLIYQQDSPYEQYF. The CDR3 DNA sequence: TGTGCCAGCAGCTTGATCTATCAACAGGACAGTCCCTACGAGCAGTACTTC.

V and J are TRBV2 and TRBJ2-7, with 7 bases lining up with TRBD1. CDR1 and CDR2 (germline): SNHLY, FYNNEI. V gave up 8 bases and J gave up 4 bases; unmatched junction bases: 17. The CDR3 consists of 16 residues. CDR3 DNA sequence: TGTGCCAGCTCAGAAGGGGGCTTATCCTCCTCGTACGAGCAGTACTTC. Amino acids: CASSEGGLSSSYEQYF.

The chain couples TRBV30 to TRBJ2-3; D is possibly TRBD2 (6 bases). V was trimmed by 2 bases and J by 0 bases, leaving 9 bases between them. CDR3 size: 14 residues. CDR1 is GTSNPN, CDR2 SVGIG, per germline (reference sequence). The CDR3 DNA follows: TGTGCCTGGAGTCGGGGGTCAAGCACAGATACGCAGTATTTT. Protein sequence: CAWSRGSSTDTQYF.

This rearrangement joins TRBV5-1 to TRBJ2-7, with D possibly being TRBD2 (6 bases). V was trimmed by 4 bases and J by 4 bases, leaving 15 bases between them. The CDR3 is 14 residues long. Germline V gene lookup returns CDR1 SGHRS and CDR2 YFSETQ. CDR3 DNA: TGCGCCAGCAGCCCTTTCGGGGGTCCGTACGAGCAGTACTTC. Translation: CASSPFGGPYEQYF.